This T cell receptor beta chain came from a study of cytotoxic CD8 clonotypes in ibrutinib-treated CLL. On the study more broadly: Treatment had run for a median about 12 months, range 6 to 36, when response samples were taken. Study observations and caveats: The clonality went up when patients responded to ibrutinib and dropped back toward baseline at progression.

Using immunoSEQ multiplex PCR, the repertoire was profiled, and TCRdb retains in-frame clones only, with some absent. The sample yields more than 85,000 clones, approximately 77% seen once. V was clipped by 8 bases and J by 0 bases, with 11 bases between them. The CDR3 covers 12 residues. Germline values: CDR1 GTSNPN, CDR2 SVGIG (reference sequence). For this clone: Its antigen is as yet unknown.

The chain carries TRBV30 and TRBJ2-7; D is uncertain. Specimen: PBMCs, collected after 24 months of ibrutinib treatment. This sequence originates from a human donor with chronic lymphocytic leukemia. For the CDR3, the DNA is TGTGCCGGCCGTGTTCGCTCCTACGAGCAGTACTTC. Its protein is CAGRVRSYEQYF.